This T cell receptor (beta chain) was documented in a study of immune evolution from preneoplasia to lung adenocarcinoma. Notes on the study in general: T cell clonality was higher in KRAS-mutant than EGFR-mutant or wild-type nodules. Clonality was highest in normal lung, lower in later-stage lesions apparently.

Repertoires were generated with immunoSEQ multiplex PCR, while TCRdb's copy carries only in-frame clones and drops some. The sample lists roughly 8,300 clones, 70% to 90% seen once, with approximately 5.7% in the top ten. Concerning this clone itself: As yet, its antigen is unknown.

The clonotype was recovered from a person between 65 and 79 years old with lung adenocarcinoma. The sample was FFPE minimally invasive lung adenocarcinoma tissue.

The DNA of the CDR3 is TGTGCCAGTAGTATAGCCAGGGCCCATGAGCAGTTCTTC. Translating it yields CASSIARAHEQFF. V gene TRBV19 combines with J gene TRBJ2-1; D possibly corresponds to TRBD1 (5 bases). The CDR3 is 13 residues long. Trimming removed 1 base at V and 8 bases at J, with 9 bases between. Looked up from germline, CDR1 is LNHDA and CDR2 is SQIVND (reference sequence).